The clone carrying this T cell receptor (beta chain) occurred once. The data were obtained in a study of blood T cell repertoires in COVID-19. The assay was immunoSEQ multiplex PCR, and TCRdb's table has in-frame clones only and misses some. The sample lists over 120,000 clones, 75% to 90% seen once, with 2.5% to 3.5% in the top ten. The CDR3 is 14 residues long. Germline V CDR1 and CDR2: MGHRA, YSYEKL. Deletions cut 4 bases from V and 2 bases from J, with 12 bases between. The rearrangement joins TRBV4-1 to TRBJ2-7; TRBD1 is a possible D gene (6 bases). The sample consisted of peripheral blood. The TCR sequence derives from a man aged 60 to 69 with active or convalescent COVID-19. The CDR3 DNA sequence: TGCGCCAGCAGCCCTGGGACATTCCCCTACGAGCAGTACTTC. It is translated as CASSPGTFPYEQYF.